This TCR beta chain was captured in a study of cytomegalovirus exposure and HLA in healthy donors. Study as a whole: Early released data comprised 80 million to 90 million unique TCRs from HLA-typed donors. Study conclusions and caveats: The study put 150 or so TCR beta chains on its list as cytomegalovirus-associated.

CDR3 size: 13 residues. Per germline, CDR1 MNHNY and CDR2 SVGAGI (reference sequence). V lost 5 bases, J lost 4 bases, and 3 bases stayed unmatched. Notes on this clone: Antigen: not known.

Healthy bone marrow donors formed the donor group. At the time of sampling, donors were nominally healthy, though unrecorded immune exposures were likely. In the PCR, 60 Vbeta and 13 Jbeta primers were used. TCRdb's table, derived via immunoSEQ multiplex PCR, lists solely in-frame clones and lacks some. This table holds about 140,000 clones, 80% found once. The clonotype was recovered from a middle-aged man in good health and CMV-seropositive. Sequences were obtained from PBMCs. This chain uses TRBV6-6 with TRBJ1-2, with TRBD1 matching over 8 bases. CDR3: CASSEDRVYGYTF. CDR3 in DNA: TGTGCCAGCAGTGAGGACAGGGTCTATGGCTACACCTTC.